What follows are 11 T cell receptor beta chains derived from one specimen sequenced in a study of cytomegalovirus exposure and HLA in healthy donors. PCR amplification relied on 60 Vbeta primers (plus 13 Jbeta primers). Repertoires were generated with immunoSEQ multiplex PCR, while TCRdb's copy carries only in-frame clones and drops some. Of around 100,000 clones listed, roughly three fifths are singletons. What was sequenced was PBMCs. The receptors stem from a man aged 25-45 years in good health and CMV-seronegative.

The chain links TRBV6-1 to TRBJ2-1, with 8 positions matching TRBD1. Germline-derived CDR1 and CDR2 are MNHNS and SASEGT. The junction had 7 bases not matched to a gene; V was cut back by 8 bases and J by 1 base. CDR3 length: 15 residues. The CDR3 region is CASGQGPGSYNEQFF. Here the CDR3 DNA reads TGTGCCAGCGGACAGGGCCCTGGGTCCTACAATGAGCAGTTCTTC.

The J gene is TRBJ2-2, the V gene TRBV6-1; D is undetermined. The CDR3 spans 14 residues. CDR1 and CDR2 (germline): MNHNS, SASEGT. V was clipped by 1 base and J by 5 bases, with 8 bases between them. CDR3 sequence reads: CASSEGDGTGELFF. The CDR3 DNA is TGTGCCAGCAGTGAAGGAGACGGGACCGGGGAGCTGTTTTTT.

V gene TRBV27 combines with J gene TRBJ2-3; weak D call: TRBD2 (5 bases). V dropped 7 bases and J dropped 1 base, with 24 bases sitting between them. Germline V gene data show CDR1 as MNHEY and CDR2 as SMNVEV (reference sequence). This CDR3 has 18 residues. CDR3 in amino acids: CASISVKTSGPRTDTQYF. The CDR3 DNA reads as TGTGCCAGCATCTCTGTCAAGACGAGCGGTCCTCGCACAGATACGCAGTATTTT.

This clone was recorded a few times. The chain employs TRBV7-9 and TRBJ1-3; D gene ambiguous. V shed 7 bases and J shed 4 bases, with 14 bases lying between them. Per the germline V gene, CDR1 is SEHNR and CDR2 is FQNEAQ (reference sequence). This CDR3 comprises 14 residues. The CDR3 reads CASNPGRRGNTIYF. As DNA, the CDR3 is TGTGCCAGCAACCCCGGGAGGCGCGGAAACACCATATATTTT.

The J gene is TRBJ2-1, the V gene TRBV13; 11 nucleotides agree with TRBD2. V shed 2 bases, J shed 7 bases, and the junction held 7 bases outside the gene matches. Looked up from germline, CDR1 is PRHDT and CDR2 is FYEKMQ (reference sequence). The CDR3 runs 16 residues. CDR3 in amino acids: CASSLSTSGGPNEQFF. CDR3 DNA sequence: TGTGCCAGCAGCTTATCTACTAGCGGGGGCCCGAATGAGCAGTTCTTC.

The gene calls are TRBV28 and TRBJ1-2, with D perhaps matching TRBD1 (5 bases). Germline V lookup: CDR1 MDHEN, CDR2 SYDVKM. This CDR3 comprises 15 residues. V lost 7 bases to trimming and J lost 4 bases, with 19 bases between them. Here the CDR3 reads CASTLPQFGGYGYTF. The CDR3 nucleotides are TGTGCCAGCACCTTGCCGCAGTTCGGGGGCTATGGCTACACCTTC.

The chain combines TRBV4-2 with TRBJ1-2, with TRBD1 identical over 12 bases. The J segment lost 7 bases and the V segment lost 5 bases, leaving 14 bases of the junction unmatched. The CDR3 has 17 residues. Germline assignment: CDR1 LGHNA and CDR2 YNFKEQ. The CDR3, as DNA: TGTGCCAGCAGCGAAGTTGCCCCGGGACAGGGGGCATCTGGCTACACCTTC. Residues: CASSEVAPGQGASGYTF.

The rearrangement uses TRBV7-6 and TRBJ2-1; a possible D gene is TRBD2 (6 bases). V lost 5 bases to trimming and J lost 8 bases, with 10 bases between them. CDR1 is SGHVS, CDR2 FNYEAQ, per germline. There are 12 residues in the CDR3. The DNA of the CDR3 is TGTGCCAGCAGCGGACTATTTGATGAGCAGTTCTTC. This sequence encodes CASSGLFDEQFF. The variable domain in full, with the rest retrieved from reference TRBV7-6 and TRBJ2-1, is GAGVSQSPRYKVTKRGQDVALRCDPISGHVSLYWYRQALGQGPEFLTYFNYEAQQDKSGLPNDRFSAERPEGSISTLTIQRTEQRDSAMYRCASSGLFDEQFFGPGTRLTVL.

This chain joins TRBV4-1 and TRBJ2-5; 11 bases agree with TRBD2. Germline trimming cut 4 bases from V and 3 bases from J; bases unmatched to any gene: 7. Germline V CDR1 and CDR2: MGHRA, YSYEKL. CDR3 size: 16 residues. CDR3 DNA: TGCGCCAGCAGCCTCCAACTAGCGGGAGAAGAAGAGACCCAGTACTTC. It encodes CASSLQLAGEEETQYF.

This clone came up once. The junction departs from the called germline gene at one end, perhaps through a read error. The V call is TRBV5-1, the J call TRBJ2-5; D perhaps matches TRBD2 (5 bases). CDR3 length: 16 residues. Germline CDR1 and CDR2: SGHRS and YFSETQ. The CDR3 sequence is CASSLTDYQYQEAQYF. In nucleotides, the CDR3 is TGCGCCAGCAGCTTGACTGACTACCAGTACCAAGAGGCCCAGTACTTC.

The rearrangement joins TRBV7-3 to TRBJ2-2; 9 nucleotides align to TRBD2. There are 19 residues in the CDR3. The germline CDR1 and CDR2 sequences are SGHTA and FQGTGA. J was trimmed by 2 bases and V by 5 bases; bases with no gene match: 15. The CDR3 is CASSLRASGMTNNTGELFF. CDR3 coding DNA: TGTGCCAGCAGCCTAAGGGCTAGCGGGATGACAAACAACACCGGGGAGCTGTTTTTT.